The clone carrying this TCR beta chain was counted at least ten times. Its specificity is unknown. Germline V lookup: CDR1 KGHDR, CDR2 SFDVKD. The CDR3 extends over 11 amino acids. Trimming took off 0 bases at V and 7 bases at J, with 3 bases between the two ends. This sample was taken from a study of identical twins. The study, taken as a whole, reports: Those out-of-frame alpha sequences shared by twins showed an excess of low generation probability. There was more out-of-frame TCR alpha sharing in monozygotic twins than models estimated.

A universal primer site arose from template switching, and cDNA bore unique molecular identifiers. TCRdb redid the calling of the 5' RACE reads with MiXCR, one entry per CDR3 protein. The sample carries 500,000 or so distinct CDR3 sequences, approximately 14% recorded once. The same sample was also used in a study of yellow fever vaccine responses in identical twins. From that paper: Twins' T cell vaccine responses reportedly looked partly convergent, partly personalized.

Sequencing used CD4+ T cells sorted from blood. The receptor was derived from a young woman in good health. V gene TRBV24-1 combines with J gene TRBJ2-7, with unresolved D. CDR3 DNA: TGTGCCACCAGTGATTTGAGAGAGCAGTACTTC. Translation: CATSDLREQYF.